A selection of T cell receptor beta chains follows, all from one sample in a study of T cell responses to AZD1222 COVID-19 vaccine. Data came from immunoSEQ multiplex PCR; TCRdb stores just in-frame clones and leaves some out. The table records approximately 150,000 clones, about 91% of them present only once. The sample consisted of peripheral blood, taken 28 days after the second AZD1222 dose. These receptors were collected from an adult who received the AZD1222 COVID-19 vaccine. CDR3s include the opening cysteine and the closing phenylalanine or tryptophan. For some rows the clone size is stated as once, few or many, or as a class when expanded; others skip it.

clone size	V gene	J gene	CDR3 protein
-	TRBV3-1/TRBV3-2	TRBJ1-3	CASTSGTGGSYSGNTIYF
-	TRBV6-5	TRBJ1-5	CASRGDRDSNQPQHF
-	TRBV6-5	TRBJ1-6	CASSSPPILDNSPLHF
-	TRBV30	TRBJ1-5	CAWGQGNQPQHF
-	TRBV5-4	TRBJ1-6	CASSQRAPGTYNSPLHF
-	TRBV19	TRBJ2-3	CASSTQGSDTQYF
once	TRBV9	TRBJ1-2	CASSVGQAFNYGYTF
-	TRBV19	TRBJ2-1	CASSRAGPYNEQFF
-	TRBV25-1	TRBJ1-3	CASSGPQRPGNTIYF
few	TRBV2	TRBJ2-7	CASSGVGVYEQYF
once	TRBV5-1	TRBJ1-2	CASSPEGPGQGPNGYTF
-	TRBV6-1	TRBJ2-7	CASSEETYEQYF
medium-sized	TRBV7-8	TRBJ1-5	CASSLADSSNQPQHF
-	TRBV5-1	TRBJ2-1	CASSLEAVGDEQFF
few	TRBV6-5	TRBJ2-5	CASSERVLKTQYF
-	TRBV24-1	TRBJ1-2	CATSDFEGSGYTF